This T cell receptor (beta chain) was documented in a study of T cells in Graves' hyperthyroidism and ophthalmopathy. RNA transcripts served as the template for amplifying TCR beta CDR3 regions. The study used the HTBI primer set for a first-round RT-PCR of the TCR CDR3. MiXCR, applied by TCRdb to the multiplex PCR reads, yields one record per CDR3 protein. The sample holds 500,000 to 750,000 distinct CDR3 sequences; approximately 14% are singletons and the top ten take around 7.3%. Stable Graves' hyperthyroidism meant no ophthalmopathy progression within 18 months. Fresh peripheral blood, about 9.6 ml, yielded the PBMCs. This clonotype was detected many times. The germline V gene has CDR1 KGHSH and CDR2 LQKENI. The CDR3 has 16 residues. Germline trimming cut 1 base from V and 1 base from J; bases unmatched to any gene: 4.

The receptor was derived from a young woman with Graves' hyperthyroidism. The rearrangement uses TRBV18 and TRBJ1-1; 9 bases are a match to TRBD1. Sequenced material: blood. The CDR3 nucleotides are TGTGCCAGCTCACCACGGACAGGGGATACGAACACTGAAGCTTTCTTT. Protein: CASSPRTGDTNTEAFF.